The 29 T cell receptor beta chains listed next were all sequenced from one sample in a study of T-cell reconstitution after alpha-beta-depleted transplantation in children. For TCRbeta, the library was prepared with unique molecular identifiers. TCRdb processed the PCR reads anew with MiXCR; each CDR3 protein has one entry. In the table there are under 450,000 distinct CDR3 sequences, about 14% of which are singletons. Here the sequenced sample was PBMCs, taken from the stem cell graft. Receptors originate from a human donor who donated a stem cell graft to a child with Fanconi anemia.

CDR3 loop: CASSQDQGMTGELFF. CDR3 DNA: TGCGCCAGCAGCCAAGATCAGGGTATGACCGGGGAGCTGTTTTTT. The chain has TRBV4-3 and TRBJ2-2; D might be TRBD1 (5 bases). CDR3 length equals 15 residues. Germline loops: CDR1 LGHNA, CDR2 YSLEER. Trimming cost V 0 bases and J 5 bases, with 10 bases left between them.

This clonotype was seen more than once but under ten times. The chain links TRBV28 to TRBJ1-5, with D unresolved. CDR3 length: 14 residues. Germline V lookup: CDR1 MDHEN, CDR2 SYDVKM. Trimming took off 1 base at V and 6 bases at J, with 10 bases between the two ends. In DNA form, the CDR3 reads TGTGCCAGCAGTTTATCTTTCGGGGTTCAGCCCCAGCATTTT. This encodes CASSLSFGVQPQHF.

The CDR3 sequence is CASSQGSYYNEQFF. The CDR3 DNA follows: TGTGCCAGCAGCCAGGGGTCTTACTACAATGAGCAGTTCTTC. The rearrangement joins TRBV5-6 to TRBJ2-1; D might be TRBD1 (6 bases). Germline assignment: CDR1 SGHDT and CDR2 YYEEEE. CDR3 length: 14 residues. The V and J ends lost 4 bases and 3 bases respectively, with 11 bases between them.

This clonotype was found a few times. The chain combines TRBV12-3 or TRBV12-4 with TRBJ2-7; D is unclear. V dropped 6 bases and J dropped 0 bases, with 9 bases sitting between them. The CDR3 spans 13 residues. The CDR3 sequence: CASRAYNSYEQYF. The CDR3 DNA sequence: TGTGCCAGCAGAGCTTACAACTCCTACGAGCAGTACTTC.

This clonotype was found many times. The gene calls are TRBV25-1 and TRBJ2-7; TRBD1 matches 8 bases. Germline CDR1 MGHDK, CDR2 SYGVNS. The CDR3 sequence is 12 residues long. Unmatched junction bases numbered 4, after V lost 8 bases and J lost 4 bases. The CDR3 loop reads CASATGAYEQYF. CDR3 in DNA: TGTGCCAGCGCGACAGGGGCTTACGAGCAGTACTTC.

The V call is TRBV20-1, the J call TRBJ1-2; D is perhaps TRBD1 (6 bases). V was cut by 1 base and J by 4 bases, with 13 bases left in between. CDR1 is DFQATT and CDR2 is SNEGSKA in the germline V gene (reference sequence). This CDR3 region has 14 residues. CDR3 residues: CSARGGAGAYGYTF. Written as DNA, the CDR3 is TGCAGTGCTAGAGGGGGTGCAGGGGCCTATGGCTACACCTTC.

In this sample, this clonotype turned up a few times. This chain links TRBV10-3 with TRBJ2-3; D remains unclear. CDR1 is ENHRY and CDR2 is SYGVKD in the germline V gene. Deletions cut 1 base from V and 5 bases from J, with 13 bases between. This CDR3 spans 15 amino acids. The CDR3 nucleotides are TGTGCCATCAGTGAGTACGATTCTAGGCAAGATACGCAGTATTTT. It codes for CAISEYDSRQDTQYF.

V usage is TRBV12-3 or TRBV12-4 and J usage is TRBJ1-1; D gene ambiguous. The CDR3 covers 14 residues. Trimming stripped 3 bases from V and 2 bases from J, with 10 bases between. Here the CDR3 reads CASSFQNLNTEAFF. CDR3 sequence (DNA): TGTGCCAGCAGTTTTCAGAATCTCAACACTGAAGCTTTCTTT.

This clonotype has ten or more counts. The V gene is TRBV20-1, the J gene TRBJ1-2; D remains unclear. In germline, CDR1 is DFQATT, CDR2 SNEGSKA (reference sequence). CDR3 length: 13 amino acids. The germline V and J ends were trimmed by 6 bases and 8 bases, with 19 bases remaining between them. The DNA of the CDR3 is TGCAGTGCAGCAGGCCGAAGCGCTCGGGGCTACACCTTC. This sequence encodes CSAAGRSARGYTF.

V gene TRBV20-1 combines with J gene TRBJ2-7; weak D call: TRBD2 (6 bases). Per the germline V gene, CDR1 is DFQATT and CDR2 is SNEGSKA (reference sequence). The CDR3 has 12 residues. Trimming shortened V by 3 bases and J by 3 bases, and 9 bases separated the two germline ends. DNA of the CDR3: TGCAGTGCTAGCCCGGAGGGCTACGAGCAGTACTTC. Translation gives CSASPEGYEQYF.

The V call is TRBV20-1, the J call TRBJ1-1; D perhaps matches TRBD1 (6 bases). From germline, CDR1 is DFQATT and CDR2 SNEGSKA (reference sequence). The length of the CDR3 is 13 residues. V lost 2 bases and J lost 2, with 9 bases in between. This CDR3 reads CSARRTANTEAFF. The CDR3 DNA follows: TGCAGTGCTAGACGGACAGCTAACACTGAAGCTTTCTTT.

Here the CDR3 reads CASSLLLREVRNTGELFF. Here the CDR3 DNA reads TGTGCCAGCAGCCTCCTGCTCAGGGAGGTCAGGAACACCGGGGAGCTGTTTTTT. This sequence joins TRBV3-1 and TRBJ2-2; a weak D match, TRBD2 (6 bases). This CDR3 is 18 amino acids long. The germline V gene has CDR1 LGHDT and CDR2 YNNKEL (reference sequence). Deletions cut 4 bases from V and 1 base from J, with 19 bases between.

This clonotype was observed many times. The chain uses TRBV27 and TRBJ2-1; 11 bases agree with TRBD2. V dropped 3 bases and J dropped 9; count of bases not matched to a gene: 7. The germline V gene encodes CDR1 MNHEY and CDR2 SMNVEV (reference sequence). CDR3 length equals 15 residues. The CDR3 spells CASSFVAGGRGEQFF. Written as DNA, the CDR3 is TGTGCCAGCAGTTTTGTAGCGGGGGGGCGAGGTGAGCAGTTCTTC.

The V call is TRBV5-1, the J call TRBJ2-7; no firm D call. Germline V gene lookup returns CDR1 SGHRS and CDR2 YFSETQ. V lost 3 bases to trimming and J lost 2 bases, with 12 bases between them. The length of the CDR3 is 14 residues. CDR3 loop: CASSSGLGPYEQYF. Written as DNA, the CDR3 is TGCGCCAGCAGCTCGGGTCTCGGCCCCTACGAGCAGTACTTC.

In this sample, this clonotype turned up a few times. V and J are TRBV7-9 and TRBJ1-2; D remains unclear. Germline V CDR1 and CDR2: SEHNR, FQNEAQ (reference sequence). This CDR3 has 13 residues. V was trimmed by 3 bases and J by 6 bases, leaving 11 bases between them. The chain's CDR3 is CASSLAQADGYTF. Here the CDR3 DNA reads TGTGCCAGCAGCTTGGCCCAGGCGGATGGCTACACCTTC.

The rearrangement links TRBV4-3 to TRBJ1-2; D is ambiguous. The CDR3 totals 15 residues. Germline CDR1 and CDR2: LGHNA and YSLEER. V lost 8 bases, J lost 0 bases, and 16 bases lay in between. The CDR3 protein is CASGPRPTSNYGYTF. The CDR3 DNA follows: TGCGCCAGCGGGCCCCGACCGACTTCTAACTATGGCTACACCTTC.

This clonotype was detected only a few times. The chain combines TRBV6-2 or TRBV6-3 with TRBJ2-5; D remains unclear. Trimming removed 4 bases from V and 5 bases from J, with 17 bases in between. Germline values: CDR1 MNHEY, CDR2 SVGEGT. The CDR3 spans 15 residues. The CDR3 protein is CASSSSGRPEETQYF. The CDR3 DNA reads as TGTGCCAGCAGTTCGAGTGGGCGCCCCGAGGAGACCCAGTACTTC.

This chain uses TRBV7-9 with TRBJ2-1; 11 bases are shared with TRBD2. Per the germline V gene, CDR1 is SEHNR and CDR2 is FQNEAQ (reference sequence). V shed 5 bases and J 4 bases; nucleotides not matched to a gene: 7. This CDR3 has 16 amino acids. CDR3 nucleotide sequence: TGTGCCAGCAGCCGGGTGACTAGCGGGGTATACAATGAGCAGTTCTTC. Its protein is CASSRVTSGVYNEQFF. Based on the CDR3 plus reference TRBV7-9 and TRBJ2-1, the full variable domain is DTGVSQNPRHKITKRGQNVTFRCDPISEHNRLYWYRQTLGQGPEFLTYFQNEAQLEKSRLLSDRFSAERPKGSFSTLEIQRTEQGDSAMYLCASSRVTSGVYNEQFFGPGTRLTVL.

There are a few counts of this clonotype. The chain is built from TRBV1 and TRBJ2-2; the listed D gene, TRBD1, was not tested against the DNA. TRBV1 is reported as a pseudogene. The CDR3 has 16 amino acids. CDR3 amino acids: CTSSQDLGGATGELFF. DNA of the CDR3: TGCACCAGCAGCCAAGATCTTGGAGGGGCTACCGGGGAGCTGTTTTTT.

Turning to this clonotype: A clone one base away is much larger, so this may be a read error. The chain employs TRBV7-9 and TRBJ1-2, with D maybe TRBD1 (5 bases). Trimming removed 4 bases at V and 2 bases at J, with 5 bases between. Germline assignment: CDR1 SEHNR and CDR2 FQNEAQ (reference sequence). The CDR3 totals 12 residues. The CDR3 sequence: CASSWDNYGYTF. The CDR3 DNA reads TGTGCCAGCAGCTGGGACAACTATGGCTACACCTTC.

This clonotype has at least ten counts. CDR3 in amino acids: CASSLGRISGNTIYF. CDR3 in DNA: TGTGCCAGCAGTCTCGGACGGATCTCTGGAAACACCATATATTTT. The chain carries TRBV12-3 or TRBV12-4 and TRBJ1-3; D is undetermined. V lost 5 bases, J lost 0 bases, and 11 bases lay in between. This CDR3 is 15 amino acids long.

There are many counts of this clonotype. The chain carries TRBV7-6 and TRBJ2-1; D possibly matches TRBD1 or TRBD2 (6 bases each). The V end lost 2 bases, the J end lost 7 bases, and 12 bases lay between the germline ends. CDR3 size: 14 residues. Germline V CDR1 and CDR2: SGHVS, FNYEAQ. The CDR3 bases are TGTGCCAGCAGCTTATTCTCGGGGGCAAATGAGCAGTTCTTC. Translating it yields CASSLFSGANEQFF.

This sequence joins TRBV7-2 and TRBJ1-1, with D tentatively TRBD1 (6 bases). V lost 5 bases to trimming and J lost 4 bases, with 17 bases between them. CDR1 is SGHTA, CDR2 FQGNSA, per germline. The CDR3 covers 15 residues. CDR3 coding DNA: TGTGCCAGCAGCCGGCCGGGGGGCGCGGGCACTGAAGCTTTCTTT. It specifies CASSRPGGAGTEAFF.

This chain connects TRBV12-3 or TRBV12-4 to TRBJ1-2; no firm D call. Trimming cost V 5 bases and J 3 bases, with 10 bases left between them. This CDR3 region has 13 residues. This CDR3 reads CASSPTADYGYTF. The DNA for the CDR3 is TGTGCCAGCAGTCCCACCGCGGACTATGGCTACACCTTC.

This clonotype turned up a few times. The gene calls are TRBV7-6 and TRBJ2-7; weak D call: TRBD1 (7 bases). The CDR3 totals 13 residues. The V gene's germline CDR1 is SGHVS and CDR2 FNYEAQ. Trimming took 4 bases from V and 6 from J, leaving 13 bases between them. Here the CDR3 reads CASSSGGSSEQYF. The CDR3 nucleotides read TGTGCCAGCAGCTCAGGGGGGTCGTCCGAGCAGTACTTC.

In this sample, this clonotype turned up a few times. The J gene is TRBJ2-1, the V gene TRBV12-3 or TRBV12-4; 8 bases fit TRBD1. V lost 5 bases to trimming and J lost 7 bases; unmatched junction nucleotides: 7. The CDR3 loop spans 14 amino acids. CDR3 amino acids: CASSMRQGRNEQFF. In DNA form, the CDR3 reads TGTGCCAGCAGTATGAGACAGGGGAGAAATGAGCAGTTCTTC.

The chain has TRBV6-5 and TRBJ2-1; D gene uncertain. Trimming pared 2 bases from V and 0 bases from J, leaving 5 bases between. CDR1 and CDR2 (germline): MNHEY, SVGAGI. This CDR3 is built from 14 residues. The CDR3 here is CASSYEYSYNEQFF. Written as DNA, the CDR3 is TGTGCCAGCAGTTACGAATACTCCTACAATGAGCAGTTCTTC.

This clonotype occurred a few times. The V gene is TRBV29-1, the J gene TRBJ1-1; 7 bases agree with TRBD1. V was clipped by 0 bases and J by 11 bases; unmatched bases: 9. Germline V gene lookup returns CDR1 SQVTM and CDR2 ANQGSEA. This CDR3 region has 13 residues. The CDR3, as DNA: TGCAGCGTTGAAGACAGACAGGGACCAAAGGCTTTCTTT. Translation: CSVEDRQGPKAFF.

V and J are TRBV20-1 and TRBJ2-7; no clear D gene. Trimming took 0 bases from V and 2 from J, leaving 11 bases between them. Germline V gene sequence: CDR1 DFQATT, CDR2 SNEGSKA (reference sequence). This CDR3 has 14 amino acids. The CDR3 protein is CSARDRTTTYEQYF. The CDR3 DNA sequence: TGCAGTGCTAGAGATCGAACGACGACCTACGAGCAGTACTTC.